Following are 27 T cell receptor beta chains from one sample sequenced in a study of shared clonotypes between healthy human individuals. Only in-frame clones appear in the TCRdb table, and some are missing; sequencing was by immunoSEQ multiplex PCR. The sample lists 450,000 to 700,000 clones; 95% to 96% were seen once. The naive CD8 fraction comprised CD45RO-negative cells positively selected for CCR7 and excluded terminally differentiated effector memory CD45RA+ cells. The material sequenced was naive CD8+ T cells sorted from blood. Source of these receptors: a woman aged 25 to 45 in good health.

The rearrangement links TRBV19 to TRBJ1-4, with 7 bases identical to TRBD1. CDR1 is LNHDA, CDR2 SQIVND, per germline (reference sequence). Losses at the gene ends were 1 base for V and 6 bases for J; bases not matched to a gene: 11. The CDR3 is 17 amino acids. CDR3 coding DNA: TGTGCCAGTAGTATAGTTGGGGGGCAGGGGGTGGATGAAAAACTGTTTTTT. This encodes CASSIVGGQGVDEKLFF.

This CDR3 reads CASSKGLAGDGETQYF. The CDR3, as DNA: TGTGCCAGCAGCAAGGGACTAGCGGGAGATGGTGAGACCCAGTACTTC. The chain is built from TRBV13 and TRBJ2-5; TRBD2 aligns across 14 bases. Germline CDR1 reads PRHDT; CDR2 reads FYEKMQ (reference sequence). The CDR3 has 16 residues. J lost 5 bases, V lost 5 bases, and 7 bases had no gene match.

The chain carries TRBV27 and TRBJ1-5, with D hard to call. The V gene lost 3 bases and the J gene lost 7 bases, with 13 bases spanning the gap. The CDR3 covers 14 residues. Germline-derived CDR1 and CDR2 are MNHEY and SMNVEV (reference sequence). The CDR3: CASSLSASRQPQHF. CDR3 DNA: TGTGCCAGCAGTTTGTCGGCTTCGAGGCAGCCCCAGCATTTT.

This chain uses TRBV29-1 with TRBJ2-3, with D unresolved. The length of the CDR3 is 18 residues. Germline-derived CDR1 and CDR2 are SQVTM and ANQGSEA. Trimming left V 3 bases short and J 4 bases short, with 26 bases between. CDR3 in amino acids: CSVEYVSSGRYTSDTQYF. The DNA for the CDR3 is TGCAGCGTTGAGTATGTTTCTTCGGGCAGATACACATCAGATACGCAGTATTTT.

The chain uses TRBV4-2 and TRBJ1-2; 7 positions agree with TRBD1. This CDR3 region has 14 residues. Germline loops: CDR1 LGHNA, CDR2 YNFKEQ. V was pared by 4 bases and J by 8 bases, with 10 bases of the junction left unmatched. The chain's CDR3 is CASSLGQTVLGYTF. The CDR3 DNA is TGTGCCAGCAGCCTGGGACAGACCGTTCTCGGCTACACCTTC.

This clone was seen once. The CDR3 loop is CASSNGLTYEQYF. CDR3 nucleotides: TGTGCCAGCAGCAACGGGCTAACCTACGAGCAGTACTTC. The chain has TRBV6-5 and TRBJ2-7; D remains ambiguous. Trimming pared 6 bases from V and 2 bases from J, leaving 11 bases between. CDR1 is MNHEY and CDR2 is SVGAGI in the germline V gene. This CDR3 is 13 amino acids long.

This chain connects TRBV19 to TRBJ1-5; maybe TRBD1 (5 bases). Trimming took 7 bases from V and 7 from J, leaving 17 bases between them. The CDR3 runs to 14 residues. CDR1 is LNHDA and CDR2 is SQIVND in the germline V gene (reference sequence). The CDR3 spells CASKEAGFEQPQHF. The CDR3 DNA sequence: TGTGCCAGTAAAGAAGCAGGGTTTGAACAGCCCCAGCATTTT.

The V call is TRBV30, the J call TRBJ1-1, with a weak D call TRBD1 (5 bases). The CDR3 spans 12 residues. Trimming stripped 5 bases from V and 5 bases from J, with 12 bases between. The germline V gene encodes CDR1 GTSNPN and CDR2 SVGIG (reference sequence). CDR3 in amino acids: CAWGREGTEAFF. In DNA form, the CDR3 reads TGTGCCTGGGGGAGGGAGGGGACTGAAGCTTTCTTT.

V is TRBV6-5 and J is TRBJ1-5; maybe TRBD1 (5 bases). This CDR3 comprises 15 residues. Germline CDR1 and CDR2: MNHEY and SVGAGI. V lost 2 bases and J lost 4, with 12 bases in between. The CDR3 is CASSYGQGGNQPQHF. For the CDR3, the DNA is TGTGCCAGCAGTTACGGCCAGGGAGGGAATCAGCCCCAGCATTTT.

The rearrangement links TRBV27 to TRBJ2-1; weak D call: TRBD2 (5 bases). Germline values: CDR1 MNHEY, CDR2 SMNVEV (reference sequence). The ends were cut back, 4 bases at V and 6 bases at J, with 10 bases in the middle. The CDR3 extends over 13 amino acids. The CDR3 sequence: CASSSTGFNEQFF. CDR3 coding DNA: TGTGCCAGCAGTTCAACGGGGTTCAATGAGCAGTTCTTC.

The chain uses TRBV15 and TRBJ1-5; D gene unclear. V lost 3 bases to trimming and J lost 8 bases, with 11 bases between them. This CDR3 is built from 13 residues. In germline, CDR1 is LNHNV, CDR2 YYDKDF (reference sequence). As DNA, the CDR3 is TGTGCCACCAGCAGGAACCCCGGGGAGCCCCAGCATTTT. It encodes CATSRNPGEPQHF.

The chain is built from TRBV11-2 and TRBJ2-1; TRBD2 agrees at 8 bases. J gave up 4 bases and V 5 bases, and 10 bases lay outside the gene matches. The CDR3 length is 16 residues. Germline V CDR1 and CDR2: SGHAT, FQNNGV. The CDR3 DNA reads TGTGCCAGCAGCCCTGGACTAGCTTTTGGGTACAATGAGCAGTTCTTC. Residues: CASSPGLAFGYNEQFF.

This chain uses TRBV28 with TRBJ2-7, with a possible D match to TRBD1 (5 bases). CDR1 is MDHEN and CDR2 is SYDVKM in the germline V gene. The CDR3 contains 15 residues. V lost 6 bases to trimming and J lost 3 bases, with 18 bases between them. The CDR3 region has the DNA TGTGCCAGCAGCCCCATTGACAGTAATATCTACGAGCAGTACTTC. It specifies CASSPIDSNIYEQYF.

The chain is built from TRBV12-5 and TRBJ2-3, with D tentatively TRBD1 (5 bases). CDR3 length equals 13 residues. Trimming took off 5 bases at V and 6 bases at J, with 12 bases between the two ends. Germline loops: CDR1 LGHNT, CDR2 FRNRAP. The CDR3 bases are TGTGCTAGTGGTGCGGACAACTCGGATACGCAGTATTTT. Protein: CASGADNSDTQYF. Filled out from reference TRBV12-5 and TRBJ2-3, the complete variable domain reads DARVTQTPRHKVTEMGQEVTMRCQPILGHNTVFWYRQTMMQGLELLAYFRNRAPLDDSGMPKDRFSAEMPDATLATLKIQPSEPRDSAVYFCASGADNSDTQYFGPGTRLTVL.

The V and J genes are TRBV11-2 and TRBJ2-7; 11 bases match TRBD2. This CDR3 has 17 amino acids. The trim removed 5 bases at V and 2 bases at J, leaving 11 bases unmatched. Germline assignment: CDR1 SGHAT and CDR2 FQNNGV. CDR3 loop: CASSPRTSGLGPYEQYF. In DNA form, the CDR3 reads TGTGCCAGCAGCCCCCGGACTAGCGGGCTAGGGCCCTACGAGCAGTACTTC.

The chain joins TRBV15 to TRBJ2-5; D gene uncertain. Germline-derived CDR1 and CDR2 are LNHNV and YYDKDF (reference sequence). This CDR3 region has 15 residues. V was trimmed by 0 bases and J by 2 bases, leaving 10 bases between them. The CDR3 DNA follows: TGTGCCACCAGCAGAGATAGAGGAAAACAAGAGACCCAGTACTTC. It specifies CATSRDRGKQETQYF.

This clone was observed a single time. The chain employs TRBV4-2 and TRBJ1-1; perhaps TRBD1 as D (5 bases). CDR3 length: 16 residues. Germline CDR1 reads LGHNA; CDR2 reads YNFKEQ. Trimming stripped 1 base from V and 1 base from J, with 13 bases between. In nucleotides, the CDR3 is TGTGCCAGCAGCCAAGCCACCGGGACGGAGAACACTGAAGCTTTCTTT. This gives the protein CASSQATGTENTEAFF.

The CDR3, as DNA: TGCGCCAGCAGCGCGAAGACAGCCTACCCAAGGACAGATACGCAGTATTTT. Residues: CASSAKTAYPRTDTQYF. The rearrangement joins TRBV5-1 to TRBJ2-3, with a tentative D call TRBD1 (5 bases). Trimming cost V 4 bases and J 3 bases, with 21 bases left between them. This CDR3 has 17 residues. The V gene's germline CDR1 is SGHRS and CDR2 YFSETQ.

The chain combines TRBV27 with TRBJ2-2; 8 nucleotides line up with TRBD1. The CDR3 is made up of 16 amino acids. V dropped 5 bases and J dropped 0; count of bases not matched to a gene: 5. Germline assignment: CDR1 MNHEY and CDR2 SMNVEV (reference sequence). The CDR3 DNA reads TGTGCCAGCAGTACCAGGACAGGGACGAACACCGGGGAGCTGTTTTTT. Translating it yields CASSTRTGTNTGELFF.

The V gene is TRBV15, the J gene TRBJ1-2; TRBD1 might be the D (6 bases). The V end was cut by 4 bases, the J end by 2 bases, with 14 bases between. Germline V gene lookup returns CDR1 LNHNV and CDR2 YYDKDF (reference sequence). This CDR3 region has 15 residues. CDR3 coding DNA: TGTGCCACCAGCATCCGGACTCAGGGGAACTATGGCTACACCTTC. Encoded protein: CATSIRTQGNYGYTF.

This clone was detected only once. The chain couples TRBV13 to TRBJ1-1; TRBD1 is a possible D gene (6 bases). The V end was cut by 5 bases, the J end by 4 bases, with 17 bases between. Germline V gene sequence: CDR1 PRHDT, CDR2 FYEKMQ (reference sequence). The CDR3 consists of 15 residues. Here the CDR3 DNA reads TGTGCCAGCAGCCCCCGGGGGGGCGGGGCCACTGAAGCTTTCTTT. It yields the protein CASSPRGGGATEAFF.

This clone was detected only once. This sample also contains other DNA sequences that code for the same CDR3. This sequence joins TRBV9 and TRBJ2-1; 14 bases are shared with TRBD2. Germline CDR1 reads SGDLS; CDR2 reads YYNGEE. Trimming removed 3 bases from V and 2 bases from J; junction bases left unmatched: 1. The CDR3 extends over 16 amino acids. The chain's CDR3 is CASSGLAGGAYNEQFF. The CDR3 coding sequence is TGTGCCAGCAGCGGACTAGCGGGAGGGGCCTACAATGAGCAGTTCTTC.

In its sample, this clone was seen a few times. The same CDR3 can be traced to other DNA sequences in this sample. The chain is built from TRBV5-1 and TRBJ2-7; 11 bases line up with TRBD1. Germline V gene data show CDR1 as SGHRS and CDR2 as YFSETQ. This CDR3 spans 14 amino acids. V dropped 4 bases and J dropped 3; count of bases not matched to a gene: 3. CDR3 amino acids: CASSPGTGGYEQYF. The CDR3 nucleotides read TGCGCCAGCAGCCCCGGGACAGGGGGCTACGAGCAGTACTTC.

J is TRBJ2-1 and V is TRBV14; the D gene is possibly TRBD1 (5 bases). Between the trimmed V and J ends, which lost 4 bases and 0 bases, there was a span of 13 bases. The CDR3 has 16 amino acids. The germline V gene encodes CDR1 SGHDN and CDR2 FVKESK. The CDR3 DNA follows: TGTGCCAGCAGCCGCAGGGCGGTGAGCTCCTACAATGAGCAGTTCTTC. The encoded protein is CASSRRAVSSYNEQFF.

The V call is TRBV10-3, the J call TRBJ2-1; D is perhaps TRBD2 (6 bases). Germline CDR1 reads ENHRY; CDR2 reads SYGVKD. Trimming took 0 bases from V and 2 from J, leaving 14 bases between them. The CDR3 covers 17 residues. CDR3 in DNA: TGTGCCATCAGTGAGTCGATTGCCGGCGGGGCCTACAATGAGCAGTTCTTC. Translation: CAISESIAGGAYNEQFF.

This chain links TRBV27 with TRBJ2-7, with TRBD2 matching 9 bases. The J segment lost 6 bases and the V segment lost 3 bases, leaving 9 bases of the junction unmatched. Germline-derived CDR1 and CDR2 are MNHEY and SMNVEV (reference sequence). The CDR3 is 15 residues long. The DNA for the CDR3 is TGTGCCAGCAGTTTTTCGCGGGAGGGCCTTTTCGAGCAGTACTTC. Its translation is CASSFSREGLFEQYF.

V and J are TRBV30 and TRBJ1-4; tentative D call: TRBD1 (5 bases). The CDR3 length is 15 residues. CDR1 GTSNPN and CDR2 SVGIG come from the germline V gene (reference sequence). In nucleotides, the CDR3 is TGTGCTCTGGACTCCGTGGGGGGGACTAATGAAAAACTGTTTTTT. Residues: CALDSVGGTNEKLFF.